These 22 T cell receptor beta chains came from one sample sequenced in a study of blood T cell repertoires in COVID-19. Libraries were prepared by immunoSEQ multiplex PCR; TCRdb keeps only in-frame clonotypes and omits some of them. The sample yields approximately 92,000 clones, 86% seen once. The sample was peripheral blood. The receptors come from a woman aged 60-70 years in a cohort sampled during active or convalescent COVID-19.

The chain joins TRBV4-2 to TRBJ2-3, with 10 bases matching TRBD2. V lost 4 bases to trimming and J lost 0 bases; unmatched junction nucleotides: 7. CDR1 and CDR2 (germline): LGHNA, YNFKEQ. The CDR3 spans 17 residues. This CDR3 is CASSLTRTSGSTDTQYF. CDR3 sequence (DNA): TGTGCCAGCAGCCTTACCCGGACTAGCGGCAGCACAGATACGCAGTATTTT.

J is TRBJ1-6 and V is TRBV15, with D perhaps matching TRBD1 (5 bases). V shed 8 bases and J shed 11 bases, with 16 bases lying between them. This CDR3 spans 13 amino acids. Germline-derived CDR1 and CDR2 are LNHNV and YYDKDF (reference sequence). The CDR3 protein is CATRQGLDTPLHF. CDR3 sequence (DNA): TGTGCCACCCGGCAGGGATTGGATACACCCCTCCACTTT.

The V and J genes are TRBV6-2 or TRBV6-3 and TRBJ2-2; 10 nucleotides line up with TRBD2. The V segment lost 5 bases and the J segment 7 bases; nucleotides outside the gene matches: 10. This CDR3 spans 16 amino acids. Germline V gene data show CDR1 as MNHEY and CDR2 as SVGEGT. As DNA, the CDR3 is TGTGCCAGCAGTACCAGCGGGGGGGCTGGCGGCGGGGAGCTGTTTTTT. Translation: CASSTSGGAGGGELFF.

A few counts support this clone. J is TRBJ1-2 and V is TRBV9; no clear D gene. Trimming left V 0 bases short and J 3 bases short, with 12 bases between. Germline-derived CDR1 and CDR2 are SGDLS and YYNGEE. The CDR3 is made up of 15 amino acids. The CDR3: CASSVAPGSDYGYTF. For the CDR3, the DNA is TGTGCCAGCAGCGTAGCACCGGGGAGCGACTATGGCTACACCTTC.

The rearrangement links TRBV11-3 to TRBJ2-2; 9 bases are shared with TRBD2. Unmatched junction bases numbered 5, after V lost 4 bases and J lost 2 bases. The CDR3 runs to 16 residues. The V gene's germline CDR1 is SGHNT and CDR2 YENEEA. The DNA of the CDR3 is TGTGCCAGCAGCTCGCTAGCGGGGTCTAACACCGGGGAGCTGTTTTTT. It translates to CASSSLAGSNTGELFF.

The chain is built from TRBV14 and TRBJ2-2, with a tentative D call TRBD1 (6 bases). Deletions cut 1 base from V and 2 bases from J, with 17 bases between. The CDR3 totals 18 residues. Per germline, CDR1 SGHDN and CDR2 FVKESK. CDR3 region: CASSQASTGIPNTGELFF. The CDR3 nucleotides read TGTGCCAGCAGCCAAGCCTCTACAGGGATCCCCAACACCGGGGAGCTGTTTTTT.

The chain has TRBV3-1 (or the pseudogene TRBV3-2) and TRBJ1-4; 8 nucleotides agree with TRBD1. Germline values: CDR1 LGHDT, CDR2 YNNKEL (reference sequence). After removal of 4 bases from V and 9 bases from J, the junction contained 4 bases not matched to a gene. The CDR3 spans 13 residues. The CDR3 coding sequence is TGTGCCAGCAGCCTCCGACAGGGGAAAAAACTGTTTTTT. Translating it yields CASSLRQGKKLFF.

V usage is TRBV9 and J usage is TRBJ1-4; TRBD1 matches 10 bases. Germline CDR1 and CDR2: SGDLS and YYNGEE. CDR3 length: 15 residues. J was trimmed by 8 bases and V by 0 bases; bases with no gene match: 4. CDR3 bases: TGTGCCAGCAGCGTAGGACAGGGGGCAGGGGAAAAACTGTTTTTT. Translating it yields CASSVGQGAGEKLFF.

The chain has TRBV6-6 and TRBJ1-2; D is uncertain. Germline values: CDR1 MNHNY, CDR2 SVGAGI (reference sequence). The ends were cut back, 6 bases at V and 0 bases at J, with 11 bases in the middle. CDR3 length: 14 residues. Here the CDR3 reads CASSQVQANYGYTF. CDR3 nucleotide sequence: TGTGCCAGCAGCCAGGTACAAGCTAACTATGGCTACACCTTC.

CDR3 DNA sequence: TGTGCCAGCAGTAGGGCGGGCGGATCCTACGAGCAGTACTTC. Translation: CASSRAGGSYEQYF. V usage is TRBV6-5 and J usage is TRBJ2-7; a weak D match, TRBD2 (5 bases). The V end was cut by 5 bases, the J end by 1 base, with 12 bases between. This CDR3 comprises 14 residues. Germline V gene sequence: CDR1 MNHEY, CDR2 SVGAGI.

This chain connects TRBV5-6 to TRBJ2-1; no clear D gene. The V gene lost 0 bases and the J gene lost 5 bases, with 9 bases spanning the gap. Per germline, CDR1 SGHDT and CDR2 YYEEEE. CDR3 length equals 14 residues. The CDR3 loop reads CASSLDPTNNEQFF. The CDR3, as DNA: TGTGCCAGCAGCTTGGATCCGACAAACAATGAGCAGTTCTTC.

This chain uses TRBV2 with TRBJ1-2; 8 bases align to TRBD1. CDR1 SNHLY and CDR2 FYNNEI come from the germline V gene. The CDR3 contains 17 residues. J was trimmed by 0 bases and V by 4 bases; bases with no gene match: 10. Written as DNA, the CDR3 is TGTGCCAGCAGTGGCGGGACAGGCCTTCAAGCTAACTATGGCTACACCTTC. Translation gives CASSGGTGLQANYGYTF.

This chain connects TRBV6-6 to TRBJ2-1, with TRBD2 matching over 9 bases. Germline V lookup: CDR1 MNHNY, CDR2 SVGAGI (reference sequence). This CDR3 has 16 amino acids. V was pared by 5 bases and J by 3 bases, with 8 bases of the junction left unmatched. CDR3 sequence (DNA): TGTGCCAGCAGTGGAAGACTAGCGGCCATCTACAATGAGCAGTTCTTC. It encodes CASSGRLAAIYNEQFF.

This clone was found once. The CDR3 coding sequence is TGTGCCAGCAGCCAAACAGGGGGGTCCTACGAGCAGTACTTC. It yields the protein CASSQTGGSYEQYF. The gene calls are TRBV11-2 and TRBJ2-7, with 8 positions matching TRBD1. The CDR3 extends over 14 amino acids. With 5 bases clipped from V and 1 base from J, the junction kept 4 bases outside the gene matches. In germline, CDR1 is SGHAT, CDR2 FQNNGV.

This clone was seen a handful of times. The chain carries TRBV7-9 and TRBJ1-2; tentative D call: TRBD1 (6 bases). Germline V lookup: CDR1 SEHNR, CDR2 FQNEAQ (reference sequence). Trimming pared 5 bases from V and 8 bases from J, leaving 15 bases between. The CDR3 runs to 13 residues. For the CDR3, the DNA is TGTGCCAGCAGCCCACAGGGATCCCCGGGCTACACCTTC. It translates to CASSPQGSPGYTF.

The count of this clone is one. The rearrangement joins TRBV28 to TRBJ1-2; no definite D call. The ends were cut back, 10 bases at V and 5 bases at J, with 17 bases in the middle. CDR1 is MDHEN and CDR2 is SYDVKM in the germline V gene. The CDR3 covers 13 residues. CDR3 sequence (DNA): TGTGCCATATCGACAACCAGTCAATATGGCTACACCTTC. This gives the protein CAISTTSQYGYTF.

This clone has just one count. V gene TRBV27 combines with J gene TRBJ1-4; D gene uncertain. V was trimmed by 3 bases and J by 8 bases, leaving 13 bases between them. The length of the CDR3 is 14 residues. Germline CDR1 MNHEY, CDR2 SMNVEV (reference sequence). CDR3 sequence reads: CASSFREGGEKLFF. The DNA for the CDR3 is TGTGCCAGCAGTTTTCGGGAGGGAGGGGAAAAACTGTTTTTT.

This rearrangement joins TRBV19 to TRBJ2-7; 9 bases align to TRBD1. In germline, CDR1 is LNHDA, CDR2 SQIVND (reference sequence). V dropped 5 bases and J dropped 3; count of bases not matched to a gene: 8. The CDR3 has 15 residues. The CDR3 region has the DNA TGTGCCAGTAGTGGCATCCGGGACAGGGTCTACGAGCAGTACTTC. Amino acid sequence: CASSGIRDRVYEQYF.

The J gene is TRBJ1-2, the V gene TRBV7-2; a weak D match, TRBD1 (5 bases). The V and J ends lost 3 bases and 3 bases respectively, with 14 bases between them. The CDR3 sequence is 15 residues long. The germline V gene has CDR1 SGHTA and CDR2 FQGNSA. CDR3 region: CASSFDTGSYYGYTF. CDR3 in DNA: TGTGCCAGCAGCTTTGATACAGGAAGTTACTATGGCTACACCTTC.

As DNA, the CDR3 is TGTGCCAGCAGCCCAGGACAGGGGAAGACTAATGAAAAACTGTTTTTT. It codes for CASSPGQGKTNEKLFF. The J gene is TRBJ1-4, the V gene TRBV7-9; 9 positions agree with TRBD1. The CDR3 consists of 16 residues. Germline V gene sequence: CDR1 SEHNR, CDR2 FQNEAQ (reference sequence). Trimming took 5 bases from V and 2 from J; bases not matched to a gene: 6.

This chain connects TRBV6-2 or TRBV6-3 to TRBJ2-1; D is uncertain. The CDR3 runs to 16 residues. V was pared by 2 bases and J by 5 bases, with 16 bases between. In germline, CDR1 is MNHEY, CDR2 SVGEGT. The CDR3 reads CASSYGEATLDNEQFF. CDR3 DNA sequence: TGTGCCAGCAGTTACGGTGAGGCTACCCTAGACAATGAGCAGTTCTTC.

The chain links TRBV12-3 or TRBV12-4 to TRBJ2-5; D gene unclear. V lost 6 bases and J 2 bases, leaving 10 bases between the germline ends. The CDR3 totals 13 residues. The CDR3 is CASSTTAQETQYF. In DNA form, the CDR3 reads TGTGCCAGCAGCACGACTGCTCAAGAGACCCAGTACTTC.